The clone carrying this T cell receptor beta chain was counted a single time. Its antigen is undetermined. This record belongs to a study of T cell clonotyping in hematopoietic cell transplantation. Regarding the study as a whole: At the given depth, recipient repertoires were over 95% de novo clonotypes.

This CDR3 contains 15 residues. Trimming cost V 6 bases and J 5 bases, with 19 bases left between them. CDR1 and CDR2 (germline): SNHLY, FYNNEI. TCRdb keeps only in-frame clones here, not all; method: immunoSEQ multiplex PCR. The profile shows approximately 42,000 clones, 95% of them singletons. The chain couples TRBV2 to TRBJ1-1, with D maybe TRBD1 (5 bases). The source of this sequence is a man under 40 in good health. Some clones in this sample may be carry-over from other donors' samples. Sequencing was performed on peripheral blood mononuclear cells. The CDR3 DNA sequence: TGTGCCAGCAGGACCCAAACGGTTGGGGGGACTGAAGCTTTCTTT. Translation: CASRTQTVGGTEAFF. Full variable domain (missing parts from reference TRBV2 and TRBJ1-1): EPEVTQTPSHQVTQMGQEVILRCVPISNHLYFYWYRQILGQKVEFLVSFYNNEISEKSEIFDDQFSVERPDGSNFTLKIRSTKLEDSAMYFCASRTQTVGGTEAFFGQGTRLTVV.